The present T cell receptor beta chain was sequenced within a study of cytomegalovirus exposure and HLA in healthy donors. Looking at the study overall: The early release's HLA-typed donors yielded approximately 81 million unique TCRs.

The PCR was carried out with 60 Vbeta primers and 13 Jbeta primers. The data were produced by immunoSEQ multiplex PCR, yet TCRdb's version contains in-frame clones alone and is incomplete. The sample lists 150,000 to 200,000 clones, more than 70% occurring once. This clone was detected a few times. Its antigen is unidentified. Trimming cost V 5 bases and J 6 bases; bases outside gene matches: 8. Germline V gene data show CDR1 as SGHTA and CDR2 as FQGTGA. The CDR3 is 15 amino acids. Findings of the study overall: Fewer N-insertions (relative to the approximately 670-donor mean) were reportedly seen in an Asian-associated ancestry cluster in a later analysis. Later, an analysis found that common viral pathogens appeared to be linked with several of the most significant clusters. Beyond CMV serostatus, there was no information to go on about immune exposure.

The clonotype comes from a male donor in good health and CMV-seronegative. The material sequenced was PBMCs. The chain combines TRBV7-3 with TRBJ2-1, with 9 nucleotides matching TRBD2. In DNA, the CDR3 is TGTGCCAGCAGCGGGGGCGCGGGAGGGCCCAATGAGCAGTTCTTC. Its protein is CASSGGAGGPNEQFF.